This TCR beta chain was recovered during a study of OX40 agonist ivuxolimab in advanced cancers. Between the trimmed V and J ends, which lost 3 bases and 1 base, there was a span of 12 bases. CDR1 is GTSNPN, CDR2 SVGIG, per germline (reference sequence). This CDR3 contains 14 residues. Sequenced by immunoSEQ multiplex PCR; TCRdb stores in-frame clones only, minus some. The data show roughly 74,000 clones, around 87% seen once. The sequenced sample was CD4+ or CD8+ T cells sorted from blood, obtained in a trial of the OX40 agonist ivuxolimab. The sequence was obtained from an adult with an advanced solid tumor such as melanoma, head and neck, liver or kidney cancer. The genes are TRBV30 and TRBJ1-1, with a weak D call TRBD1 (5 bases). The CDR3 nucleotides are TGTGCCTGGAGCGGCAGGGTAACGAACACTGAAGCTTTCTTT. It encodes CAWSGRVTNTEAFF.